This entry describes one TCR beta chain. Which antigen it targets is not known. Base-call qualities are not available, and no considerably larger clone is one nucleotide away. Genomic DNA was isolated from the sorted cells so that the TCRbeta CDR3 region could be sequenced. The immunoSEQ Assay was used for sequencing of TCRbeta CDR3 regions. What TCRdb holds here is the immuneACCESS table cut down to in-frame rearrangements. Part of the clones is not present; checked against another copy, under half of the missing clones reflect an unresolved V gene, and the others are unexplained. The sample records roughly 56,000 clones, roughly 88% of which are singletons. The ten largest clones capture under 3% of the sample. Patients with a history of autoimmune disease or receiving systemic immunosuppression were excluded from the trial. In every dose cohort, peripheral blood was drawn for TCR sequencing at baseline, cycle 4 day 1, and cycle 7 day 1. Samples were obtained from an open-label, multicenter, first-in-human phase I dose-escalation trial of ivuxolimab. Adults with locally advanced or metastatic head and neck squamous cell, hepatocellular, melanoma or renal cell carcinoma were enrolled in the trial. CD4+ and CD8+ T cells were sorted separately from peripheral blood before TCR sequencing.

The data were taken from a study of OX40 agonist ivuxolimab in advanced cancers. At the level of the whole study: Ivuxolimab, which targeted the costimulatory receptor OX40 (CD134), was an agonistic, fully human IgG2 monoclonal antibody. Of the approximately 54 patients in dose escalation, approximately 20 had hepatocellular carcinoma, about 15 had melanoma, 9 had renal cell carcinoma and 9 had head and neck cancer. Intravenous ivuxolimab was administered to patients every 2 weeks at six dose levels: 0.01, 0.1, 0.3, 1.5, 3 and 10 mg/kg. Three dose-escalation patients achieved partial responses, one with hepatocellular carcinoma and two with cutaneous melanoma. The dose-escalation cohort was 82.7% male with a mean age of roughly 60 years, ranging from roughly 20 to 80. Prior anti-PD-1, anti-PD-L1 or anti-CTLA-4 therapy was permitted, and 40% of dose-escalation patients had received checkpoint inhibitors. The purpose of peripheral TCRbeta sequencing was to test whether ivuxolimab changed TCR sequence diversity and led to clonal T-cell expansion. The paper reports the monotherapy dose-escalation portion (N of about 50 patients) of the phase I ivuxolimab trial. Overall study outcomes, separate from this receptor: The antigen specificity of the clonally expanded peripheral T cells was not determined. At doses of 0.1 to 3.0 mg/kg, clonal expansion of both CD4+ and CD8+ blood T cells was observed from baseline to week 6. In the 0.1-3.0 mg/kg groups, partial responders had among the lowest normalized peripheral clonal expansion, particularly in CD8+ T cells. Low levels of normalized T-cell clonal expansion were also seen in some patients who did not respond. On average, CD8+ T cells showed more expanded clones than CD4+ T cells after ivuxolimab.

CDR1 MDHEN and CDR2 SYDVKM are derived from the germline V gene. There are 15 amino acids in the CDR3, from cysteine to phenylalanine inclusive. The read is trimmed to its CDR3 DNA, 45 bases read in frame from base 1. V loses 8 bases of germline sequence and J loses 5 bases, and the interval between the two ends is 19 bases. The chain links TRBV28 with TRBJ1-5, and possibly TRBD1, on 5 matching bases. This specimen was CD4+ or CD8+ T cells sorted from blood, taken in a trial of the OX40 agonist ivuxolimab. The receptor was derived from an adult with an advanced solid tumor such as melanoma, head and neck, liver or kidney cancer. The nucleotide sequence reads TGTGCCAGCGACGGGCGAGGGGCCTCCTATCAGCCCCAGCATTTT. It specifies CASDGRGASYQPQHF.